Listed here is a single T cell receptor beta chain. PCR primers comprised 60 Vbeta and 13 Jbeta primers. Sequenced by immunoSEQ multiplex PCR; TCRdb stores in-frame clones only, minus some. In the table there are some 87,000 clones, roughly 80% of which are singletons. This record belongs to a study of cytomegalovirus exposure and HLA in healthy donors. With V trimmed by 4 bases and J by 8 bases, 8 bases remained unmatched. This CDR3 is 15 amino acids long. CDR1 is LGHNA and CDR2 is YSLEER in the germline V gene. Sequencing was performed on PBMCs. The rearrangement links TRBV4-3 to TRBJ1-4, with 9 positions matching TRBD1. This receptor was obtained from a man aged 45-60 years in good health and CMV-seropositive. The CDR3, as DNA: TGCGCCAGCAGCCTTTCACAGGGGGCGACCGAAAAACTGTTTTTT. Its protein is CASSLSQGATEKLFF.